Given below is one TCR beta chain in context. Method: immunoSEQ multiplex PCR; TCRdb's copy keeps in-frame clones and lacks some. Altogether under 70,000 clones are present, 80% to 95% being singletons, with the ten largest covering roughly 7.5%. This sample was taken from a study of OX40 agonist ivuxolimab in advanced cancers. Study context: Ivuxolimab, an agonist antibody against OX40 (CD134), was given to patients. Three dose-escalation patients had partial responses: one with hepatocellular carcinoma and two with cutaneous melanoma.

J gave up 1 base and V 3 bases, and 2 bases lay outside the gene matches. CDR1 and CDR2 (germline): SQVTM, ANQGSEA. This CDR3 region has 13 residues. This receptor was obtained from an adult with an advanced solid tumor such as melanoma, head and neck, liver or kidney cancer. The chain links TRBV29-1 to TRBJ1-1; 7 positions agree with TRBD1. Sequenced material: CD4+ or CD8+ T cells sorted from blood, taken in a trial of the OX40 agonist ivuxolimab. This CDR3 reads CSVDGQANTEAFF. As DNA, the CDR3 is TGCAGCGTTGATGGACAGGCGAACACTGAAGCTTTCTTT.